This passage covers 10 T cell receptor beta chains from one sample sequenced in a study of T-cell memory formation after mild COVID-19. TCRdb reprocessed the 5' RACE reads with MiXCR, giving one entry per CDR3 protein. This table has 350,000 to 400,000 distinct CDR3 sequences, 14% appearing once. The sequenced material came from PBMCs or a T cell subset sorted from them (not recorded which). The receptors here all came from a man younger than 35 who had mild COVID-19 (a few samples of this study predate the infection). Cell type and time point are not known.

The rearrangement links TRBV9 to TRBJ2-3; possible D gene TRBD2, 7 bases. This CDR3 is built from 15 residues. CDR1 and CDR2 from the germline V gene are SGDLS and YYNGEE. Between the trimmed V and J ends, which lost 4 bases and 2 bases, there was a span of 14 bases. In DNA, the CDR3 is TGTGCCAGCAGCTATACGGGGGGCCCCACAGATACGCAGTATTTT. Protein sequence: CASSYTGGPTDTQYF.

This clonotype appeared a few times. CDR3: CASSWSGRVRETQYF. DNA for the CDR3: TGTGCCAGCAGCTGGTCGGGGCGGGTACGAGAGACCCAGTACTTC. This chain joins TRBV5-4 and TRBJ2-5; D assignment may be TRBD1 or TRBD2 (5 bases each). Germline V gene lookup returns CDR1 SGHNT and CDR2 YYREEE (reference sequence). This CDR3 has 15 amino acids. With 3 bases removed from V and 4 bases from J, the gap between germline ends came to 16 bases.

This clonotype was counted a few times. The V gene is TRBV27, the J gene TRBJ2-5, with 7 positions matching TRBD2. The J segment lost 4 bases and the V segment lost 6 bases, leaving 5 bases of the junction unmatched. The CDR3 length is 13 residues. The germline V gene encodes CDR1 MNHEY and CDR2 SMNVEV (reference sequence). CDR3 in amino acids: CASRRGRGETQYF. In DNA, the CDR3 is TGTGCCAGCAGACGGGGGAGGGGAGAGACCCAGTACTTC.

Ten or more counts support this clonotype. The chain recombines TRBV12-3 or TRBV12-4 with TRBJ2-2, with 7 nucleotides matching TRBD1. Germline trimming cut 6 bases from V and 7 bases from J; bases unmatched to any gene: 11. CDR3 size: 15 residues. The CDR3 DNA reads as TGTGCCAGCAGCCGTCGACAGGGCCGGAGCGGGGAGCTGTTTTTT. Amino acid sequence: CASSRRQGRSGELFF.

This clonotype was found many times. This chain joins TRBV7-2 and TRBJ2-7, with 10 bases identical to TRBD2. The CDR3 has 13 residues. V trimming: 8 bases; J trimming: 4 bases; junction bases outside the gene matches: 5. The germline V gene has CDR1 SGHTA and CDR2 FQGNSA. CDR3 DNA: TGTGCCAGCCAGCGGGGGGGGGCTTACGAGCAGTACTTC. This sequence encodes CASQRGGAYEQYF.

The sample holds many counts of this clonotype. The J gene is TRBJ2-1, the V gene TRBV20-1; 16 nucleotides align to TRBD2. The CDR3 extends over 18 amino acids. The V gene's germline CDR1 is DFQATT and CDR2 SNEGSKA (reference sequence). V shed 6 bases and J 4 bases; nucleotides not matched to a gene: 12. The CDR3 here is CSAKSEGTSGGGYNEQFF. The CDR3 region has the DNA TGCAGTGCCAAGTCCGAGGGGACTAGCGGGGGGGGATACAATGAGCAGTTCTTC.

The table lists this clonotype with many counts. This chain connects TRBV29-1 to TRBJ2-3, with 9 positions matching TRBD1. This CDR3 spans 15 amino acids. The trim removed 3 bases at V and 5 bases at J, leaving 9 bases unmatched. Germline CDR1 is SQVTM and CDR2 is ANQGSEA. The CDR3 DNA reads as TGCAGCGTTGATGCGGACAGGGGAAGTGAAGATACGCAGTATTTT. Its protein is CSVDADRGSEDTQYF.

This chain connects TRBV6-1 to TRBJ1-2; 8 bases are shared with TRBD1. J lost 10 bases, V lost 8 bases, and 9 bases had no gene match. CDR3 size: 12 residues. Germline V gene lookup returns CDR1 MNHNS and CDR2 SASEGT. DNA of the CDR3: TGTGCCAGCGTCTGGGACAGGTCGGACTACACCTTC. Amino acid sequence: CASVWDRSDYTF.

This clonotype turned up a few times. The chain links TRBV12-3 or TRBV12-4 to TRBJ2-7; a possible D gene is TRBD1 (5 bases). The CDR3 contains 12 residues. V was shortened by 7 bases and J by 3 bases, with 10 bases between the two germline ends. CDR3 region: CASNLRGYEQYF. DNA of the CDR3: TGTGCCAGCAATCTAAGGGGCTACGAGCAGTACTTC.

The CDR3 bases are TGTGCCAGCAGTTTATCTTCCGGGCATGAGCAGTTCTTC. Its protein is CASSLSSGHEQFF. J is TRBJ2-1 and V is TRBV27; D not resolved. The CDR3 has 13 amino acids. The germline V gene has CDR1 MNHEY and CDR2 SMNVEV (reference sequence). V was pared by 0 bases and J by 8 bases, with 8 bases between.